This T cell receptor (beta chain) was documented in a study of OX40 agonist ivuxolimab in advanced cancers. Study summary: Hepatocellular carcinoma, melanoma, renal cell or head and neck cancer occurred in dose-escalation patients. Averaging roughly 60 years in age, with a range of roughly 20 to 90, the cohort was about 83% male.

This CDR3 spans 13 amino acids. Germline CDR1 and CDR2: LGHNA and YNFKEQ. Trimming stripped 5 bases from V and 0 bases from J, with 8 bases between. Notes on this clone: Its target is not known.

The study, taken as a whole, reports: CD8+ T cells (on average) carried more expanded clones than CD4+ T cells.

At cycle 4 day 1, cycle 7 day 1, and baseline, blood was sampled. The protocol was immunoSEQ multiplex PCR, while the TCRdb copy is restricted to in-frame clones and leaves out a portion. The table has around 62,000 clones, about 89% seen once. V is TRBV4-2 and J is TRBJ2-7, with no clear D. The receptor was isolated from an adult with an advanced solid tumor such as melanoma, head and neck, liver or kidney cancer. Sequenced here: CD4+ or CD8+ T cells sorted from blood, sampled in a trial of the OX40 agonist ivuxolimab. CDR3 protein: CASSVPGSYEQYF. The CDR3, as DNA: TGTGCCAGCAGCGTCCCCGGCTCCTACGAGCAGTACTTC.